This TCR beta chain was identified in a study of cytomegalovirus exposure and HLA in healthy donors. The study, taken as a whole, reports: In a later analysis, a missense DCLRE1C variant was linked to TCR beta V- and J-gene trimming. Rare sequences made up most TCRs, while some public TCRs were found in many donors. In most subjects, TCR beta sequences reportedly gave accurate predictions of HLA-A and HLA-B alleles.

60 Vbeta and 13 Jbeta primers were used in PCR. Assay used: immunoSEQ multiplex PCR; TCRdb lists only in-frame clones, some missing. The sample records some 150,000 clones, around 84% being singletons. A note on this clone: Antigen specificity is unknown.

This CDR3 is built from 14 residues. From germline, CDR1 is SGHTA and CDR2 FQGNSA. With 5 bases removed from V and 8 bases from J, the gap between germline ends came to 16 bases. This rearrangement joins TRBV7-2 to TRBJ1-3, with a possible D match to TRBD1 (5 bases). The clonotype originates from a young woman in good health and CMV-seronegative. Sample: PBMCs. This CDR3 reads CASSPWGGGDTIYF. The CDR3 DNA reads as TGTGCCAGCAGCCCTTGGGGGGGAGGGGACACCATATATTTT.